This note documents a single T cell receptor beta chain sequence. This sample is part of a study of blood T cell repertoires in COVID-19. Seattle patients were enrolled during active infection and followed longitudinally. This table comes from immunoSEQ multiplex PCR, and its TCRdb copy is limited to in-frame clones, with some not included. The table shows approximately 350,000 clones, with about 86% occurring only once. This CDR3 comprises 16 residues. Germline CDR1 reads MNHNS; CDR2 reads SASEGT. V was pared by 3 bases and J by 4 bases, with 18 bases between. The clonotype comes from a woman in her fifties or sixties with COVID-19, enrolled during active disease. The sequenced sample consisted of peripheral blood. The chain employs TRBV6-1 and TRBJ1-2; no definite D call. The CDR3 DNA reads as TGTGCCAGCAGTGAGCCGGGTCTCTCAAGGCTCTATGGCTACACCTTC. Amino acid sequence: CASSEPGLSRLYGYTF.